The T cell receptor beta chain under discussion was sequenced for a study of tumor and adjacent non-tumor tissue in lung cancer. In its sample, this clonotype was seen many times. This sample's RNA came from whole unsorted tissue. A modified ARM-PCR protocol with three rounds of nested PCR amplified TCRbeta. One entry per CDR3 protein results from TCRdb running MiXCR on the multiplex PCR reads. The sample has about 200,000 distinct CDR3 sequences, 71% seen once. V was trimmed by 0 bases and J by 4 bases, leaving 13 bases between them. This CDR3 comprises 16 residues. Germline loops: CDR1 MNHNS, CDR2 SASEGT.

The V and J genes are TRBV6-1 and TRBJ1-5, with TRBD1 as a possible D gene (6 bases). The specimen was lung tumor tissue. The clonotype comes from a man in his sixties with non-small cell lung cancer. The CDR3 loop is CASSEAQGRGNQPQHF. The CDR3 DNA reads as TGTGCCAGCAGTGAAGCCCAGGGGAGAGGAAATCAGCCCCAGCATTTT.